Presented here are 24 T cell receptor beta chains from one specimen sequenced in a study of blood T cell repertoires in COVID-19. Some clones are missing from TCRdb's copy, which holds only in-frame ones; the method was immunoSEQ multiplex PCR. The repertoire includes about 300,000 clones, about 87% of them detected once, and 1.3% sits in the top ten. Material: peripheral blood. The receptors here all came from a man aged 70 or older with acute or convalescent COVID-19.

The chain carries TRBV28 and TRBJ2-7; possibly TRBD2 for D (5 bases). Trimming stripped 3 bases from V and 7 bases from J, with 7 bases between. CDR3 length equals 11 residues. From germline, CDR1 is MDHEN and CDR2 SYDVKM. The CDR3 DNA reads as TGTGCCAGCAGTTTCAGAGGGGAGCAGTACTTC. Its protein is CASSFRGEQYF.

This sequence joins TRBV5-1 and TRBJ1-1; D perhaps matches TRBD1 (6 bases). The length of the CDR3 is 13 residues. Germline CDR1 reads SGHRS; CDR2 reads YFSETQ. V was trimmed by 2 bases and J by 4 bases, leaving 9 bases between them. This CDR3 is CASSFTQGTEAFF. The CDR3 DNA is TGCGCCAGCAGCTTCACACAGGGCACTGAAGCTTTCTTT.

The chain links TRBV10-2 to TRBJ2-7, with 9 bases matching TRBD2. Germline V CDR1 and CDR2: WSHSY, SAAADI. The V gene end was trimmed by 2 bases and the J gene end by 5 bases; junction bases not matched to a gene: 10. The CDR3 extends over 16 amino acids. The chain's CDR3 is CASSEPTRLAEDEQYF. The CDR3, as DNA: TGCGCCAGCAGTGAGCCCACCCGACTAGCGGAGGACGAGCAGTACTTC.

The rearrangement uses TRBV3-1 (or the pseudogene TRBV3-2) and TRBJ1-2; a weak D match, TRBD1 (5 bases). Germline values: CDR1 LGHDT, CDR2 YNNKEL (reference sequence). V was pared by 1 base and J by 8 bases, with 14 bases between. This CDR3 region has 14 residues. CDR3 nucleotides: TGTGCCAGCAGCCAAGCAGGGATGGTTGAGGGCTACACCTTC. Translated, it gives CASSQAGMVEGYTF.

The chain links TRBV5-1 to TRBJ2-5, with a weak D call TRBD1 (5 bases). The CDR3 consists of 14 residues. The V end lost 3 bases, the J end lost 5 bases, and 14 bases lay between the germline ends. Looked up from germline, CDR1 is SGHRS and CDR2 is YFSETQ. The CDR3 reads CASSSAGIRETQYF. The DNA for the CDR3 is TGCGCCAGCAGCTCAGCAGGGATTCGGGAGACCCAGTACTTC.

The rearrangement uses TRBV5-4 and TRBJ2-2; possible D gene TRBD2, 5 bases. Germline V lookup: CDR1 SGHNT, CDR2 YYREEE (reference sequence). The CDR3 has 16 residues. Trimming pared 4 bases from V and 1 base from J, leaving 14 bases between. This CDR3 reads CASSPFREGNTGELFF. The CDR3 nucleotides are TGTGCCAGCAGCCCTTTTCGAGAGGGGAACACCGGGGAGCTGTTTTTT. Looking up the rest from reference TRBV5-4 and TRBJ2-2 gives the full variable domain: ETGVTQSPTHLIKTRGQQVTLRCSSQSGHNTVSWYQQALGQGPQFIFQYYREEENGRGNFPPRFSGLQFPNYSSELNVNALELDDSALYLCASSPFREGNTGELFFGEGSRLTVL.

The chain links TRBV11-2 to TRBJ1-2, with TRBD1 identical over 7 bases. Germline-derived CDR1 and CDR2 are SGHAT and FQNNGV. CDR3 size: 12 residues. The trim removed 4 bases at V and 8 bases at J, leaving 4 bases unmatched. CDR3 protein: CASSWRDSGYTF. CDR3 coding DNA: TGTGCCAGCAGCTGGCGGGACAGCGGCTACACCTTC. The full variable domain, completed using reference TRBV11-2 and TRBJ1-2, is EAGVAQSPRYKIIEKRQSVAFWCNPISGHATLYWYQQILGQGPKLLIQFQNNGVVDDSQLPKDRFSAERLKGVDSTLKIQPAKLEDSAVYLCASSWRDSGYTFGSGTRLTVV.

The CDR3 region is CASSPEGPQETQYF. The CDR3 DNA follows: TGCGCCAGCAGCCCAGAGGGCCCCCAAGAGACCCAGTACTTC. The chain joins TRBV5-1 to TRBJ2-5; a weak D match, TRBD2 (5 bases). The CDR3 runs to 14 residues. Germline CDR1 reads SGHRS; CDR2 reads YFSETQ. V dropped 4 bases and J dropped 1 base, with 11 bases sitting between them.

The chain joins TRBV28 to TRBJ1-4; 9 bases are a match to TRBD1. V trimming: 4 bases; J trimming: 6 bases; junction bases outside the gene matches: 9. The germline V gene encodes CDR1 MDHEN and CDR2 SYDVKM. This CDR3 is 16 amino acids long. CDR3 coding DNA: TGTGCCAGCAGTTCACCTCCGGGACAGGGACATGAAAAACTGTTTTTT. Its protein product is CASSSPPGQGHEKLFF. Full variable domain (outside the CDR3, taken from reference TRBV28 and TRBJ1-4): DVKVTQSSRYLVKRTGEKVFLECVQDMDHENMFWYRQDPGLGLRLIYFSYDVKMKEKGDIPEGYSVSREKKERFSLILESASTNQTSMYLCASSSPPGQGHEKLFFGSGTQLSVL.

This chain connects TRBV18 to TRBJ1-5, with TRBD1 matching over 9 bases. There are 16 residues in the CDR3. J gave up 0 bases and V 6 bases, and 6 bases lay outside the gene matches. Germline V lookup: CDR1 KGHSH, CDR2 LQKENI. In nucleotides, the CDR3 is TGTGCCAGCTCGCCGGGACAGGGTCCTAGCAATCAGCCCCAGCATTTT. This codes for CASSPGQGPSNQPQHF. The full variable domain, with the rest looked up from reference TRBV18 and TRBJ1-5, is NAGVMQNPRHLVRRRGQEARLRCSPMKGHSHVYWYRQLPEEGLKFMVYLQKENIIDESGMPKERFSAEFPKEGPSILRIQQVVRGDSAAYFCASSPGQGPSNQPQHFGDGTRLSIL.

This clone was seen only once. The rearrangement links TRBV10-3 to TRBJ1-2; TRBD1 aligns across 7 bases. Germline trimming cut 0 bases from V and 5 bases from J; bases unmatched to any gene: 3. The germline V gene encodes CDR1 ENHRY and CDR2 SYGVKD. This CDR3 is built from 14 residues. CDR3 protein: CAISESSGGYGYTF. DNA for the CDR3: TGTGCCATCAGTGAGTCGTCAGGGGGATATGGCTACACCTTC.

This rearrangement joins TRBV28 to TRBJ2-7; a weak D match, TRBD1 (8 bases). CDR3 length equals 17 residues. CDR1 is MDHEN, CDR2 SYDVKM, per germline. Trimming took 5 bases from V and 1 from J, leaving 21 bases between them. DNA of the CDR3: TGTGCCAGCAGTCTCGGGGGGACAGGCTGGCCATCCTACGAGCAGTACTTC. Its protein product is CASSLGGTGWPSYEQYF.

The V gene is TRBV7-9, the J gene TRBJ2-3, with a weak D call TRBD2 (6 bases). The CDR3 contains 14 residues. The V gene's germline CDR1 is SEHNR and CDR2 FQNEAQ (reference sequence). V was cut by 4 bases and J by 1 base, with 9 bases left in between. CDR3 sequence reads: CASSWRVGTDTQYF. The CDR3 coding sequence is TGTGCCAGCAGCTGGAGGGTTGGCACAGATACGCAGTATTTT.

This clone was picked up a small number of times. The V call is TRBV30, the J call TRBJ2-7; D is perhaps TRBD1 (6 bases). Germline CDR1 GTSNPN, CDR2 SVGIG (reference sequence). The CDR3 length is 12 residues. This CDR3 reads CANGDTAYEQYF. DNA of the CDR3: TGTGCTAACGGGGACACCGCCTACGAGCAGTACTTC.

This chain uses TRBV29-1 with TRBJ1-2; the D gene is possibly TRBD1 (5 bases). CDR1 is SQVTM, CDR2 ANQGSEA, per germline. The germline V and J ends were trimmed by 3 bases and 2 bases, with 10 bases remaining between them. The CDR3 runs to 13 residues. The chain's CDR3 is CSVDDSINYGYTF. The CDR3 nucleotides are TGCAGCGTTGATGACAGCATAAACTATGGCTACACCTTC.

This rearrangement joins TRBV4-3 to TRBJ2-1; no definite D call. V dropped 1 base and J dropped 2 bases, with 9 bases sitting between them. In germline, CDR1 is LGHNA, CDR2 YSLEER. The length of the CDR3 is 15 residues. CDR3 DNA sequence: TGCGCCAGCAGCCAAGGCGGAGTCACCTACAATGAGCAGTTCTTC. It codes for CASSQGGVTYNEQFF.

The genes are TRBV5-1 and TRBJ1-2; D is uncertain. Trimming cost V 1 base and J 0 bases, with 13 bases left between them. The CDR3 runs 16 residues. Germline V gene data show CDR1 as SGHRS and CDR2 as YFSETQ. The CDR3 loop reads CASSLTIAGSNYGYTF. In DNA form, the CDR3 reads TGCGCCAGCAGCTTGACAATTGCCGGGTCTAACTATGGCTACACCTTC.

The chain has TRBV28 and TRBJ2-7, with 7 bases aligning to TRBD1. The CDR3 is 15 residues long. Germline CDR1 reads MDHEN; CDR2 reads SYDVKM. V shed 4 bases, J shed 6 bases, and the junction held 12 bases outside the gene matches. The CDR3 loop is CASSSPGQLGSEQYF. CDR3 nucleotides: TGTGCCAGCAGTTCTCCGGGACAGCTGGGGTCCGAGCAGTACTTC.

The V call is TRBV12-3 or TRBV12-4, the J call TRBJ1-1; D unresolved. V lost 6 bases to trimming and J lost 2 bases, with 10 bases between them. This CDR3 has 13 residues. This CDR3 is CASRPIANTEAFF. In DNA, the CDR3 is TGTGCCAGCAGGCCGATAGCTAACACTGAAGCTTTCTTT.

The chain uses TRBV7-2 and TRBJ2-3; D possibly corresponds to TRBD2 (5 bases). Germline assignment: CDR1 SGHTA and CDR2 FQGNSA. The CDR3 contains 15 residues. V was clipped by 0 bases and J by 4 bases, with 11 bases between them. CDR3 sequence reads: CASSLAALASDTQYF. Written as DNA, the CDR3 is TGTGCCAGCAGCTTAGCAGCTTTAGCGTCAGATACGCAGTATTTT.

The gene calls are TRBV7-3 and TRBJ1-1; D might be TRBD1 (6 bases). Germline CDR1 SGHTA, CDR2 FQGTGA. Trimming took 5 bases from V and 5 from J, leaving 12 bases between them. This CDR3 has 13 residues. CDR3 amino acids: CASSPTGGTEAFF. The CDR3 DNA reads TGTGCCAGCAGCCCGACAGGTGGGACTGAAGCTTTCTTT.

This clone was seen only a few times. The V call is TRBV24-1, the J call TRBJ2-3, with D tentatively TRBD1 (5 bases). The germline V and J ends were trimmed by 3 bases and 0 bases, with 12 bases remaining between them. The length of the CDR3 is 16 residues. Germline CDR1 and CDR2: KGHDR and SFDVKD. CDR3 nucleotide sequence: TGTGCCACCAGTGATGGGGCAGAGTCTAGCACAGATACGCAGTATTTT. This translates into CATSDGAESSTDTQYF.

The rearrangement links TRBV19 to TRBJ2-7; 10 bases map to TRBD1. CDR1 and CDR2 (germline): LNHDA, SQIVND (reference sequence). V lost 0 bases to trimming and J lost 3 bases; unmatched junction nucleotides: 8. The CDR3 runs 17 residues. The DNA for the CDR3 is TGTGCCAGTAGTATAGATAACTTAGGGACAGGGGACTACGAGCAGTACTTC. It is translated as CASSIDNLGTGDYEQYF.

The chain combines TRBV19 with TRBJ1-6; D is undetermined. CDR3 size: 14 residues. Trimming pared 2 bases from V and 8 bases from J, leaving 10 bases between. The V gene's germline CDR1 is LNHDA and CDR2 SQIVND (reference sequence). The CDR3 here is CASSINGEDSPLHF. For the CDR3, the DNA is TGTGCCAGTAGTATAAACGGGGAGGATTCACCCCTCCACTTT.